A selection of T cell receptor beta chains follows, all from one sample in a study of T cell responses to AZD1222 COVID-19 vaccine. Data came from immunoSEQ multiplex PCR; TCRdb stores just in-frame clones and leaves some out. The sample yields approximately 150,000 clones, around nine tenths seen once. The specimen comprised peripheral blood, sampled on day 0 of AZD1222 vaccination. The receptors derive from an adult in good health. The CDR3 runs from the conserved cysteine through the conserved F or W. The D gene is left open where the match is weak. Expanded clones are given a class, and other clones once, few, many or no size at all.

>NA|TRBV27|TRBJ2-7|NA
TGTGCCAGCAGTGCCTCCCGGGGAGGGGGTATCTACGAGCAGTACTTC
CASSASRGGGIYEQYF
>once|TRBV29-1|TRBJ2-1|NA
TGCAGCGTTGACACAGGTCTATTACCCAATGAGCAGTTCTTC
CSVDTGLLPNEQFF
>NA|TRBV7-3|TRBJ2-7|TRBD1
TGTGCCAGCAGCTTAAGCGGGACAGGGAACGAGCAGTACTTC
CASSLSGTGNEQYF
>NA|TRBV5-6|TRBJ1-2|TRBD1
TGTGCCAGCAGCTCGGACAGGGTCAATGGCTACACCTTC
CASSSDRVNGYTF
>NA|TRBV20-1|TRBJ2-1|NA
TGCAGTGCATCAGGACCAACCCTTCAGTTCTTC
CSASGPTLQFF
>NA|TRBV27|TRBJ2-2|NA
TGTGCCAGCAGTTTCGGGAGAACCGGGGAGCTGTTTTTT
CASSFGRTGELFF
>NA|TRBV2|TRBJ2-2|TRBD1
TGTGCCAGCAGTGGCGTAGGACAGGGAAGGGGAACCGGGGAGCTGTTTTTT
CASSGVGQGRGTGELFF
>few|TRBV19|TRBJ2-5|TRBD1
TGTGCCAGTAGCCCCGCTCGGGACAGGGGATGGTTGACCCAGTACTTC
CASSPARDRGWLTQYF
>NA|TRBV7-2|TRBJ2-5|TRBD1
TGTGCCAGCAGCTCGCGGACAGGGGGCGAGACCCAGTACTTC
CASSSRTGGETQYF
>NA|TRBV4-2|TRBJ2-3|TRBD2
TGTGCCAGCAGCCTCGGACTAGAGGCAGATACGCAGTATTTT
CASSLGLEADTQYF
>NA|TRBV19|TRBJ2-6|NA
TGTGCCAGTAGTCCTCGCAGGATCTCTGGGGCCAACGTCCTGACTTTC
CASSPRRISGANVLTF
>NA|TRBV11-2|TRBJ2-1|NA
TGTGCCAGCAGCCTGGACAACTACAATGAGCAGTTCTTC
CASSLDNYNEQFF
>once|TRBV15|TRBJ1-5|NA
TGTGCCACCAGCAGAGAAGGGGGGAGTCAGCCCCAGCATTTT
CATSREGGSQPQHF
>NA|TRBV20-1|TRBJ1-1|NA
TGCAGTGCTAGTCACCAGGGGAGAACTGAAGCTTTCTTT
CSASHQGRTEAFF
>NA|TRBV11-2|TRBJ2-7|TRBD2
TGTGCCAGCAGCCTAGCGGGAGGAGTTCCCTACGAGCAGTACTTC
CASSLAGGVPYEQYF
>NA|TRBV5-6|TRBJ1-1|TRBD1
TGTGCCAGCAGCTTAACGACAGGGGTGAGGTCGAGGACTTTCTTT
CASSLTTGVRSRTFF
>NA|TRBV28|TRBJ1-4|NA
TGTGCCAGCAGTTCCTCTGGGGCGCGCGAGAGGGAAAAACTGTTTTTT
CASSSSGAREREKLFF
>NA|TRBV14|TRBJ2-3|NA
TGTGCCAGCAGCCAGGACAATTTTAACCCTGCGGATACGCAGTATTTT
CASSQDNFNPADTQYF
>NA|TRBV5-5|TRBJ1-5|NA
TGTGCCAGCAGCTTGGCACCCGCCACCAATCAGCCCCAGCATTTT
CASSLAPATNQPQHF
>NA|TRBV18|TRBJ2-7|TRBD2
TGTGCCAGCTCACCTTGGGAGGGGCCGGAGCAGTACTTC
CASSPWEGPEQYF
>NA|TRBV4-1|TRBJ2-7|NA
TGCGCCAGCAGCCCAACGGGCTCCCCCTCCTACGAGCAGTACTTC
CASSPTGSPSYEQYF
>NA|TRBV19|TRBJ2-4|TRBD1
TGTGCCAGTAGTATGACAGGGGGTACTCTAGCCAAAAACATTCAGTACTTC
CASSMTGGTLAKNIQYF
>NA|TRBV28|TRBJ2-3|TRBD2
TGTGCCAGCAGTGATACTAGCGGGAGCACAGATACGCAGTATTTT
CASSDTSGSTDTQYF
>NA|TRBV6-5|TRBJ1-5|TRBD1
TGTGCCAGCAGTTCCTACGGACAGGGGTCTCAGCCCCAGCATTTT
CASSSYGQGSQPQHF
>NA|TRBV27|TRBJ2-5|NA
TGTGCCAGCAGTTTAAGAGCACGCGACAGGGAGGAAGAGACCCAGTACTTC
CASSLRARDREEETQYF
>NA|TRBV2|TRBJ2-7|TRBD1
TGTGCCAGCAGTGTGACAGGGGCCTACGAGCAGTACTTC
CASSVTGAYEQYF
>few|TRBV5-5|TRBJ1-4|NA
TGTGCCAGCAGCCCCTTACCACAGGGACCTAATGAAAAACTGTTTTTT
CASSPLPQGPNEKLFF
>NA|TRBV7-9|TRBJ2-1|TRBD2
TGTGCCAGCAGCTTAGCCCTGACTAGCGTGTACAATGAGCAGTTCTTC
CASSLALTSVYNEQFF
>NA|TRBV19|TRBJ1-5|NA
TGTGCCAGTAGTACCCTAAATCAGCCCCAGCATTTT
CASSTLNQPQHF
>NA|TRBV3-1/TRBV3-2|TRBJ2-1|TRBD2
TGTGCCAGCAGCCAACCCCGGAGGGGACTAGCGGGAGCCCGATCTTCCTACAATGAGCAGTTCTTC
CASSQPRRGLAGARSSYNEQFF
>NA|TRBV19|TRBJ1-2|NA
TGTGCCAGTAGGACACGTGGAGCCCGCCTTGGATATGGCTACACCTTC
CASRTRGARLGYGYTF
>NA|TRBV15|TRBJ1-1|NA
TGTGCCACCAGCACTACCCGGGGCCTAAGGGGTGAGGCTTTCTTT
CATSTTRGLRGEAFF
>NA|TRBV5-1|TRBJ2-1|NA
TGCGCCAGCAGCTTGGGACACTCCCCCCAGGCTTTCTTC
CASSLGHSPQAFF
>NA|TRBV27|TRBJ1-5|TRBD1
TGTGCCAGCAGTTTTTCGGGACAGGGGGCAAGACAGCCCCAGCATTTT
CASSFSGQGARQPQHF
>NA|TRBV28|TRBJ2-7|NA
TGTGCCAGCAGTCACCGGACAGATTACGAGCAGTACTTC
CASSHRTDYEQYF
>NA|TRBV18|TRBJ2-2|NA
TGTGCCAGCTCACTTGATCAGGGTGGAAACACCGGGGAGCTGTTTTTT
CASSLDQGGNTGELFF
>NA|TRBV4-1|TRBJ2-3|NA
TGCGCCAGCAGCCAAAACGACGGTACGCAGTATTTT
CASSQNDGTQYF
>NA|TRBV6-1|TRBJ2-2|TRBD1
TGTGCCAGCAGCCCGGGACAGGACACCGGGGAGCTGTTTTTT
CASSPGQDTGELFF
>NA|TRBV9|TRBJ1-1|NA
TGTGCCAGCAGCCCCCCATCTCAGGAGAACACTGAAGCTTTCTTT
CASSPPSQENTEAFF
>NA|TRBV9|TRBJ2-2|NA
TGTGCCAGCAGCGGAGGACAGTGGACCGGGGAGCTGTTTTTT
CASSGGQWTGELFF
>NA|TRBV4-1|TRBJ2-3|TRBD2
TGCGCCAGCAGCCAAGATTGGGCTAGCGGAAGCACAGATACGCAGTATTTT
CASSQDWASGSTDTQYF
>NA|TRBV28|TRBJ1-5|NA
TGTGCCAGCAGTTTGGGTACAGGCCTGGGTCAGCCCCAGCATTTT
CASSLGTGLGQPQHF
>NA|TRBV7-8|TRBJ2-1|NA
TGTGCCAGCAGCCAGACTAGGGTCACTGAGCAGTTCTTC
CASSQTRVTEQFF
>NA|TRBV7-2|TRBJ1-5|NA
TGTGCCAGCAGCTCCCGGGGGGGTCAGCCCCAGCATTTT
CASSSRGGQPQHF
>NA|TRBV29-1|TRBJ1-4|NA
TGCAGCGTGTATGCAACTAATGAAAAACTGTTTTTT
CSVYATNEKLFF
>NA|TRBV4-1|TRBJ2-1|NA
TGCGCCAGCAGCCTCGGACTACCCTCCTACAATGAGCAGTTCTTC
CASSLGLPSYNEQFF
>NA|TRBV20-1|TRBJ1-6|TRBD1
TGCAGTGCTAGTGAGGGAACAGGGGTTAGGTCACCCCTCCACTTT
CSASEGTGVRSPLHF
>NA|TRBV4-1|TRBJ1-2|NA
TGCGCCAGCAGCCAAGATCCGTCACGGGCCTATGGCTACACCTTC
CASSQDPSRAYGYTF
>once|TRBV4-3|TRBJ2-3|TRBD2
TGCGCCAGCAGCCGGGCTAGCGGGGATACGCAGTATTTT
CASSRASGDTQYF
>NA|TRBV27|TRBJ1-5|NA
TGTGCCAGCAGTCCCCTCGCCAATCAGCCCCAGCATTTT
CASSPLANQPQHF
>NA|TRBV5-8|TRBJ2-1|NA
TGTGCCAGCAGCTTCGCAGGGGCTAGCTTTAATGAGCAGTTCTTC
CASSFAGASFNEQFF
>NA|TRBV27|TRBJ2-1|NA
TGTGCCAGCAGTACCCCCCCTAGCGTTAGCTCCTACAATGAGCAGTTCTTC
CASSTPPSVSSYNEQFF
>NA|TRBV27|TRBJ1-2|TRBD1
TGTGCCAGCAGCGACAGGGGGCGGGTCTATGGCTACACCTTC
CASSDRGRVYGYTF
>NA|TRBV6-2/TRBV6-3|TRBJ2-3|TRBD2
TGTGCCAGCAGCCACACGGGTCTAGCGGGGGGCAGCACAGATACGCAGTATTTT
CASSHTGLAGGSTDTQYF
>NA|TRBV2|TRBJ2-7|NA
TGTGCCAGCAGTGTCGGACAGTGGGGCTACGAGCAGTACTTC
CASSVGQWGYEQYF